The rows below give T cell receptor beta chains drawn from one sample of a study of blood T cell repertoires in COVID-19. Libraries were prepared by immunoSEQ multiplex PCR; TCRdb keeps only in-frame clonotypes and omits some of them. Here the sample spans just over 90,000 clones, roughly 85% being singletons. Sequencing was done on a sample of peripheral blood. The receptors shown here come from a human donor in a cohort sampled during active COVID-19. CDR3s include the opening cysteine and the closing phenylalanine or tryptophan. The order of the fields is CDR3 DNA, CDR3 protein, V gene, D gene, J gene. A D gene is named only where the DNA matches it firmly.

TGTGCCAGCAGCTTGGGTCTAGCGGGGGCCTCTGACGAGCAGTACTTC,CASSLGLAGASDEQYF,TRBV5-4,TRBD2,TRBJ2-7
TGCGCCAGCAGCGGACTAGCGGGCACCGGGGAGCTGTTTTTT,CASSGLAGTGELFF,TRBV10-2,TRBD2,TRBJ2-2
TGTGCCAGTAGTATAGGGTGGACTAGCGGGGACCCTAACTACAATGAGCAGTTCTTC,CASSIGWTSGDPNYNEQFF,TRBV19,TRBD2,TRBJ2-1
TGTGCCACCAGCAGAGGTGGTTTTCAGGAGACCCAGTACTTC,CATSRGGFQETQYF,TRBV15,NA,TRBJ2-5
TGTGCCATACCTAGGGGCGGAGCCTACAATGAGCAGTTCTTC,CAIPRGGAYNEQFF,TRBV2,NA,TRBJ2-1
TGTGCCAGCAGGGTGACAGGAGATAATTCACCCCTCCACTTT,CASRVTGDNSPLHF,TRBV25-1,NA,TRBJ1-6
TGTGCCAGCTCACCGGGAGCGGGGGGATCAGATACGCAGTATTTT,CASSPGAGGSDTQYF,TRBV18,TRBD2,TRBJ2-3
TGTGCCAGCAGCTTGCCGACTAGCGGGGGGGCGGAGACCCAGTACTTC,CASSLPTSGGAETQYF,TRBV7-9,TRBD2,TRBJ2-5
TGTGCCAGCAGCCGTAGACTAGCGGGGATTTCTAACATTCAGTACTTC,CASSRRLAGISNIQYF,TRBV14,TRBD2,TRBJ2-4
TGCGCCAGCAGCCAAGGGTCTCAGACAGGGAGAGCCAAAAACATTCAGTACTTC,CASSQGSQTGRAKNIQYF,TRBV4-1,TRBD1,TRBJ2-4
TGCGCCAGCAGCCAAGTAGGACTAGCGGGGGATACGCAGTATTTT,CASSQVGLAGDTQYF,TRBV4-1,TRBD2,TRBJ2-3
TGTGCCAGCAGTTTAAACAGGTATCAGCCCCAGCATTTT,CASSLNRYQPQHF,TRBV12-3/TRBV12-4,NA,TRBJ1-5
TGTGCCAGCACCCGGGGAAAAGAAGCTTTCTTT,CASTRGKEAFF,TRBV2,NA,TRBJ1-1
TGCAGTGCTAGAGATGGCCCGCGGGCTTTCTTT,CSARDGPRAFF,TRBV20-1,NA,TRBJ1-1